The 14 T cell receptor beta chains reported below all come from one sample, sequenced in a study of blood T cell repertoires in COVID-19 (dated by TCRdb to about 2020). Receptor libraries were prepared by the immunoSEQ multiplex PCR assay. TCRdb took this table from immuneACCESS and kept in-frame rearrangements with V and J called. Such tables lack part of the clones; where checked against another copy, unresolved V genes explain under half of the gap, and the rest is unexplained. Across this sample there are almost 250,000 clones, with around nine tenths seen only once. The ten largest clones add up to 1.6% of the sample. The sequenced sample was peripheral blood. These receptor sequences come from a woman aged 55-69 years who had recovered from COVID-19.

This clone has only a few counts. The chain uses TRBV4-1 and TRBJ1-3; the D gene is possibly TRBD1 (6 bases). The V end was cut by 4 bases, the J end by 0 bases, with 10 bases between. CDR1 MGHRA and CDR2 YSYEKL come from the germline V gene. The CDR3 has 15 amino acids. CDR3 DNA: TGCGCCAGCAGCCCGACAGGAGTCTCTGGAAACACCATATATTTT. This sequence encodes CASSPTGVSGNTIYF.

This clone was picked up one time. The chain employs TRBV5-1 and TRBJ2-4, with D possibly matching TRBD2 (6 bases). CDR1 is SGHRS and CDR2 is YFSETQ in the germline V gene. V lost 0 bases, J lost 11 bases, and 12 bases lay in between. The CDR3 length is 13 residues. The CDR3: CASSLDGEVVQYF. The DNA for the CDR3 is TGCGCCAGCAGCTTGGACGGGGAGGTCGTTCAGTACTTC. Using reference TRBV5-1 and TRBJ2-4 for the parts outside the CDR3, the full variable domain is KAGVTQTPRYLIKTRGQQVTLSCSPISGHRSVSWYQQTPGQGLQFLFEYFSETQRNKGNFPGRFSGRQFSNSRSEMNVSTLELGDSALYLCASSLDGEVVQYFGAGTRLSVL.

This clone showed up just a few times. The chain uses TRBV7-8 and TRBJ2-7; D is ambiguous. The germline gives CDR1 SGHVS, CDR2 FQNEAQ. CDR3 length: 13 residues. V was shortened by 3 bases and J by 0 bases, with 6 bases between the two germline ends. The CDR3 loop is CASSLGRSYEQYF. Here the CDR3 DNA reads TGTGCCAGCAGCTTGGGCCGCTCCTACGAGCAGTACTTC.

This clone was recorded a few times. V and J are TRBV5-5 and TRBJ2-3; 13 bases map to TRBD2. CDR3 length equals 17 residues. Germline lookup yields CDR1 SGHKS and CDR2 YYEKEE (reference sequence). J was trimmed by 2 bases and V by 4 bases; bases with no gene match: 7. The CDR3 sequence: CASSPRTSGGITDTQYF. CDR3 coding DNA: TGTGCCAGCAGCCCGCGGACTAGCGGGGGAATCACAGATACGCAGTATTTT.

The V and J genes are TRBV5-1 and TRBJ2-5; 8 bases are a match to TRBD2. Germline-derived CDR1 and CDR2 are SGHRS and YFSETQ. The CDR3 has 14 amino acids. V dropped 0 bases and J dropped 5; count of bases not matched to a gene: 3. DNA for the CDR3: TGCGCCAGCAGCTTGGCGGGGGGGCCGGAGACCCAGTACTTC. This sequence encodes CASSLAGGPETQYF.

This CDR3 reads CASSFRAGKNIQYF. The CDR3 DNA reads TGTGCCAGCAGCTTTCGAGCGGGCAAAAACATTCAGTACTTC. The rearrangement joins TRBV13 to TRBJ2-4; the D gene is possibly TRBD2 (6 bases). Germline V gene sequence: CDR1 PRHDT, CDR2 FYEKMQ (reference sequence). Trimming stripped 3 bases from V and 3 bases from J, with 9 bases between. This CDR3 has 14 residues.

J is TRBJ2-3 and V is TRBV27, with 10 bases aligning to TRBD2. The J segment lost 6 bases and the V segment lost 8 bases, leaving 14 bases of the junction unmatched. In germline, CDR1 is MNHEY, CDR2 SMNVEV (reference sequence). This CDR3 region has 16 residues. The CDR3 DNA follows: TGTGCCAGCCGACCCCTCGGAGCGGGGGGGCCGGATACGCAGTATTTT. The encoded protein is CASRPLGAGGPDTQYF.

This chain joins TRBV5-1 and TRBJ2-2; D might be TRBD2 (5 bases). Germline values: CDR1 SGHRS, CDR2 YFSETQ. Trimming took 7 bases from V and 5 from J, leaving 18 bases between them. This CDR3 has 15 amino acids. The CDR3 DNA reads TGCGCCAGCGGAGCAGTCGGAGGCCGAACCGGGGAGCTGTTTTTT. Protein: CASGAVGGRTGELFF.

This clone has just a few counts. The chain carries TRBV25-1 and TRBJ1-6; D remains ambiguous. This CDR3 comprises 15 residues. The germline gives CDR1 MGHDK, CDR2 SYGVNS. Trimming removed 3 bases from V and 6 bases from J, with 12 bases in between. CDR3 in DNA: TGTGCCAGCAGTGAGGGAGGAGTGGGTAATTCACCCCTCCACTTT. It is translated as CASSEGGVGNSPLHF.

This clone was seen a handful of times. In DNA, the CDR3 is TGTGCCAGCTCACCTTGGAGCGGGGGGGAACAAGAGACCCAGTACTTC. It specifies CASSPWSGGEQETQYF. This sequence joins TRBV18 and TRBJ2-5; the match to TRBD2 covers 10 bases. The CDR3 is made up of 16 amino acids. Unmatched junction bases numbered 6, after V lost 3 bases and J lost 2 bases. Germline-derived CDR1 and CDR2 are KGHSH and LQKENI.

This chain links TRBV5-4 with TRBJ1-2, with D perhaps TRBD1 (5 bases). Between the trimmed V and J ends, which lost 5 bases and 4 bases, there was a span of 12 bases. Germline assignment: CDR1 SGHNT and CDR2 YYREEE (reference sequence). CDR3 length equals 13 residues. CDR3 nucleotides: TGTGCCAGCAGTCCAGGGCGGCTCTATGGCTACACCTTC. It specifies CASSPGRLYGYTF. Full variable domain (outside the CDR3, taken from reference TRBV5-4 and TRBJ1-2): ETGVTQSPTHLIKTRGQQVTLRCSSQSGHNTVSWYQQALGQGPQFIFQYYREEENGRGNFPPRFSGLQFPNYSSELNVNALELDDSALYLCASSPGRLYGYTFGSGTRLTVV.

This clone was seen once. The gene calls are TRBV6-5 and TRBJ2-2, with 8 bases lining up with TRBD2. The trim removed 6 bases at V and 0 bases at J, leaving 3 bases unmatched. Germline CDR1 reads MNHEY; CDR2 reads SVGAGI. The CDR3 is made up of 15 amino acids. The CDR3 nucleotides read TGTGCCAGCAGGGCGGGGGGCCCGAACACCGGGGAGCTGTTTTTT. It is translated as CASRAGGPNTGELFF.

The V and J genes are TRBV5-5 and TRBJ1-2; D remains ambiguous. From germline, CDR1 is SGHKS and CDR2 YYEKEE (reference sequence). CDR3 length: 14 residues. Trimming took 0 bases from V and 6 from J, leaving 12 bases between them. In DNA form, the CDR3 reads TGTGCCAGCAGCTTGGGACCTCAACGGGATGGCTACACCTTC. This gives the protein CASSLGPQRDGYTF.

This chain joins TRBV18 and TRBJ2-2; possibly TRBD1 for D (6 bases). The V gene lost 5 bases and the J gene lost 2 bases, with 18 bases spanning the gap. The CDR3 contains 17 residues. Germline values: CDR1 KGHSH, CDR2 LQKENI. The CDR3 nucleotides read TGTGCCAGCTCAGCTCAGATGGACAGCAGTAACACCGGGGAGCTGTTTTTT. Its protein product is CASSAQMDSSNTGELFF.